The 3 T cell receptor beta chains in this list originate from one sample, sequenced in a study of CD8+ T cells in alopecia areata. TCR sequencing used cDNA made by reverse transcription of extracted RNA. The assay was immunoSEQ multiplex PCR, and TCRdb's table has in-frame clones only and misses some. The sample has tens of thousands of clones, approximately 29% seen once. This sample's treatment: oral pan-JAK inhibitor, 5-10 mg twice daily. Sequenced here: CD8+ T cells sorted from blood, sampled at week 4, from a patient treated with tofacitinib. The receptors here all came from a human donor with alopecia areata.

The chain recombines TRBV27 with TRBJ1-5, with D perhaps TRBD1 (6 bases). Germline CDR1 is MNHEY and CDR2 is SMNVEV (reference sequence). The CDR3 runs to 15 residues. Trimming cost V 5 bases and J 7 bases, with 18 bases left between them. This CDR3 reads CASSPGHRGVQPQHF. Here the CDR3 DNA reads TGTGCCAGCAGTCCGGGACACAGAGGGGTCCAGCCCCAGCATTTT.

The rearrangement joins TRBV27 to TRBJ2-7, with D possibly being TRBD2 (6 bases). Looked up from germline, CDR1 is MNHEY and CDR2 is SMNVEV (reference sequence). The CDR3 spans 11 residues. Trimming stripped 11 bases from V and 4 bases from J, with 12 bases between. CDR3: CASHRGYEQYF. DNA of the CDR3: TGTGCCTCCCACCGGGGGTACGAGCAGTACTTC.

V gene TRBV11-2 combines with J gene TRBJ2-2; TRBD2 is a possible D gene (6 bases). The CDR3 is 14 residues long. Trimming shortened V by 5 bases and J by 6 bases, and 13 bases separated the two germline ends. The germline V gene has CDR1 SGHAT and CDR2 FQNNGV. The CDR3 is CASSPVGGSGELFF. The CDR3, as DNA: TGTGCCAGCAGCCCGGTCGGGGGATCCGGGGAGCTGTTTTTT.